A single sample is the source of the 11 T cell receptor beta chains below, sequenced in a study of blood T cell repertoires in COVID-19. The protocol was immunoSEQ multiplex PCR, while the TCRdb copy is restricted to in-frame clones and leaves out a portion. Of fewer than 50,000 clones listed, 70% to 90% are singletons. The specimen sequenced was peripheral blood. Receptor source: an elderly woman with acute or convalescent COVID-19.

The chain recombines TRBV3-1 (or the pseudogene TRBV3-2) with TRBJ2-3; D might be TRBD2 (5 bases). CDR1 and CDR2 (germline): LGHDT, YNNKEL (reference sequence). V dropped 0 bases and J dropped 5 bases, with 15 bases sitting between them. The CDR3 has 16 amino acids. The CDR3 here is CASSQDSGSLKDTQYF. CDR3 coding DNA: TGTGCCAGCAGCCAAGATAGTGGGAGTTTAAAAGATACGCAGTATTTT.

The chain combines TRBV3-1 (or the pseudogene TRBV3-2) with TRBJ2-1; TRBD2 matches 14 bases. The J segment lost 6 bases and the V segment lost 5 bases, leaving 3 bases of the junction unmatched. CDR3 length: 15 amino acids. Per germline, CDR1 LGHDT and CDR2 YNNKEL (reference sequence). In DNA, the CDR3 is TGTGCCAGCAGCTCCGGGACTAGCGGGAGCAATGAGCAGTTCTTC. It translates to CASSSGTSGSNEQFF.

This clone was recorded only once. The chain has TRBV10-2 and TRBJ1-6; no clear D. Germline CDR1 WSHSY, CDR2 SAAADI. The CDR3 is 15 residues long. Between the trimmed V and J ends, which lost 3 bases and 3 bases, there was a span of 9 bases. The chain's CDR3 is CASSDGRDYNSPLHF. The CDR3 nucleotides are TGCGCCAGCAGTGACGGACGGGACTATAATTCACCCCTCCACTTT.

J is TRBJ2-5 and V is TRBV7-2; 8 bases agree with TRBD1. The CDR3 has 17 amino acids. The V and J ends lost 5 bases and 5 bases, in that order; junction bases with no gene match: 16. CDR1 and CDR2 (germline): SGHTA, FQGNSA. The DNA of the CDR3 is TGTGCCAGCAGCCCGCAGCTTCAGACAGGGGCGGGGGAGACCCAGTACTTC. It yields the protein CASSPQLQTGAGETQYF.

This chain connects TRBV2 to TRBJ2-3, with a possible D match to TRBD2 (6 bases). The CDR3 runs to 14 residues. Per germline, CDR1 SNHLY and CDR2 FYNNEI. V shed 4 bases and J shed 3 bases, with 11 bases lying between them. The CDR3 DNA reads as TGTGCCAGCAGTGGACTAGTAGATACAGATACGCAGTATTTT. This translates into CASSGLVDTDTQYF.

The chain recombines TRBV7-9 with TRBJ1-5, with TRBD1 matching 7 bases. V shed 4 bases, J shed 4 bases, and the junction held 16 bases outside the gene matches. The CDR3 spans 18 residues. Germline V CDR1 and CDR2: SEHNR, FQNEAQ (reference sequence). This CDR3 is CASSSGRPGTARNQPQHF. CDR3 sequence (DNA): TGTGCCAGCAGCTCCGGTCGTCCGGGGACAGCCAGAAATCAGCCCCAGCATTTT.

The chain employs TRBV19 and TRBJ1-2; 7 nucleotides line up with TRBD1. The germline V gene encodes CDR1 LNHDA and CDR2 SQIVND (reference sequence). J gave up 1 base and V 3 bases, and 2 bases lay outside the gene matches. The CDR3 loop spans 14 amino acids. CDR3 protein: CASSMTGNNYGYTF. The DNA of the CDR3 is TGTGCCAGTAGTATGACAGGGAATAACTATGGCTACACCTTC. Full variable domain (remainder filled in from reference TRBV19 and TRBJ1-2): DGGITQSPKYLFRKEGQNVTLSCEQNLNHDAMYWYRQDPGQGLRLIYYSQIVNDFQKGDIAEGYSVSREKKESFPLTVTSAQKNPTAFYLCASSMTGNNYGYTFGSGTRLTVV.

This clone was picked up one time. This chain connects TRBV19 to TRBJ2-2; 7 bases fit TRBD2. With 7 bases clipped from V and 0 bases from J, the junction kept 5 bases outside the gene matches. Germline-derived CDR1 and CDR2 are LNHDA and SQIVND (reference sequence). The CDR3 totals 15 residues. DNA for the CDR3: TGTGCCAGTACGACCAGCGGGGCGAACACCGGGGAGCTGTTTTTT. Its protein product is CASTTSGANTGELFF.

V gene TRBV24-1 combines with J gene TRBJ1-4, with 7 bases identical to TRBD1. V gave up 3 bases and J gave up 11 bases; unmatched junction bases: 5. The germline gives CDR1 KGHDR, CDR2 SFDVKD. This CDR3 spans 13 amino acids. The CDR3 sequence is CATSDRSGGKLFF. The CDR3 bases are TGTGCCACCAGTGATCGGTCAGGGGGGAAACTGTTTTTT.

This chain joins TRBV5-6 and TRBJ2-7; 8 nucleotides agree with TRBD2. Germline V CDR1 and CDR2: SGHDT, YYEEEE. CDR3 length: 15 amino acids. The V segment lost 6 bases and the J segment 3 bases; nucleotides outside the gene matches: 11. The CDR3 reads CASTSGLDPDYEQYF. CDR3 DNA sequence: TGTGCCAGCACCTCGGGACTAGATCCCGACTACGAGCAGTACTTC.

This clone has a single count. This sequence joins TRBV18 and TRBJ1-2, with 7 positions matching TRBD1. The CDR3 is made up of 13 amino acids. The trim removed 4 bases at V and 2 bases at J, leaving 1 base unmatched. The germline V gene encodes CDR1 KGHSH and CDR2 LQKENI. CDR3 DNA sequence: TGTGCCAGCTCACAACAGGGGAACTATGGCTACACCTTC. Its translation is CASSQQGNYGYTF.